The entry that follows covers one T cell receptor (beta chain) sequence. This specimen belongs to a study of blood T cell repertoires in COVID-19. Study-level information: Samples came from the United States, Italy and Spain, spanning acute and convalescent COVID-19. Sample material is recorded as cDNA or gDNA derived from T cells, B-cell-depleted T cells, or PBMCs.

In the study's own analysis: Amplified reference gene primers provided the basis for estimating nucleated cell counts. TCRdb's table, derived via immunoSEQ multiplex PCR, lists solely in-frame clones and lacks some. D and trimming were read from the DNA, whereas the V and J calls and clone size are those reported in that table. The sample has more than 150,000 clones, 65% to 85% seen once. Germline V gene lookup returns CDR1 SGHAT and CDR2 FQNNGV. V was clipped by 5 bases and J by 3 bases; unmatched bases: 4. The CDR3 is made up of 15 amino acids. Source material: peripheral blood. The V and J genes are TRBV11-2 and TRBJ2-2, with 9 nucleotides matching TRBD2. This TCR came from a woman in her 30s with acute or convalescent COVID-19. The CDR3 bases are TGTGCCAGCAGCGTGGCGGGAGGGCACACCGGGGAGCTGTTTTTT. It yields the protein CASSVAGGHTGELFF.